The 14 T cell receptor beta chains in this list originate from one sample, sequenced in a study of blood T cell repertoires in COVID-19. The method was immunoSEQ multiplex PCR; TCRdb's version includes in-frame clones alone and lacks a portion of them. The table lists around 160,000 clones, roughly four fifths of them singletons. The specimen was PBMCs or T cells enriched from blood (not recorded which). Every receptor here comes from a man in his fifties who had recovered from COVID-19.

The chain has TRBV5-4 and TRBJ1-1, with a possible D match to TRBD1 (5 bases). The CDR3 runs to 13 residues. Per germline, CDR1 SGHNT and CDR2 YYREEE (reference sequence). The ends were cut back, 2 bases at V and 1 base at J, with 6 bases in the middle. CDR3 DNA sequence: TGTGCCAGCAGCTTTCAGGGGAACACTGAAGCTTTCTTT. Its translation is CASSFQGNTEAFF.

The chain combines TRBV5-1 with TRBJ2-5; possible D gene TRBD2, 7 bases. Trimming left V 2 bases short and J 4 bases short, with 12 bases between. The CDR3 consists of 14 residues. Germline CDR1 is SGHRS and CDR2 is YFSETQ. CDR3 loop: CASSLRGAGETQYF. The CDR3 DNA reads TGCGCCAGCAGCTTACGGGGGGCGGGAGAGACCCAGTACTTC.

The sample holds a few counts of this clone. CDR3 residues: CASSPRTSGGVTQYF. For the CDR3, the DNA is TGTGCCAGTAGCCCCAGGACTAGCGGGGGGGTTACGCAGTATTTT. The rearrangement links TRBV19 to TRBJ2-3; 15 bases match TRBD2. Germline V gene sequence: CDR1 LNHDA, CDR2 SQIVND (reference sequence). The CDR3 has 15 amino acids. V trimming: 6 bases; J trimming: 8 bases; junction bases outside the gene matches: 6.

The genes are TRBV28 and TRBJ2-3; a weak D match, TRBD2 (7 bases). Between the trimmed V and J ends, which lost 6 bases and 7 bases, there was a span of 17 bases. The CDR3 consists of 14 residues. Germline V CDR1 and CDR2: MDHEN, SYDVKM. This CDR3 is CASSSSGGPYTQYF. The DNA for the CDR3 is TGTGCCAGCAGCTCCTCGGGGGGCCCTTATACGCAGTATTTT.

Only a few counts were recorded for this clone. The chain couples TRBV6-5 to TRBJ1-2; D unresolved. Trimming shortened V by 2 bases and J by 7 bases, and 17 bases separated the two germline ends. The germline V gene encodes CDR1 MNHEY and CDR2 SVGAGI. The CDR3 extends over 15 amino acids. DNA of the CDR3: TGTGCCAGCAGTTACCACGACTTTTCCGGCTTTGGCTACACCTTC. Encoded protein: CASSYHDFSGFGYTF.

This clone appeared a single time. V usage is TRBV7-2 and J usage is TRBJ1-2, with 9 bases aligning to TRBD1. Germline assignment: CDR1 SGHTA and CDR2 FQGNSA. This CDR3 comprises 18 residues. V lost 3 bases and J lost 7; bases outside the gene matches: 18. CDR3 sequence (DNA): TGTGCCAGCAGCTTGGGGATGAGCCCGGGACAGGGACGAGTTGGCTACACCTTC. This sequence encodes CASSLGMSPGQGRVGYTF.

This clone occurred once. This chain links TRBV28 with TRBJ2-7; D ambiguous. CDR3 length equals 11 residues. Germline CDR1 and CDR2: MDHEN and SYDVKM. Deletions cut 3 bases from V and 5 bases from J, with 5 bases between. CDR3 DNA sequence: TGTGCCAGCAGTTTTATCCACGAGCAGTACTTC. Translated, it gives CASSFIHEQYF.

This clone appeared once. The chain has TRBV7-9 and TRBJ2-2, with D tentatively TRBD2 (6 bases). This CDR3 contains 15 residues. Germline V lookup: CDR1 SEHNR, CDR2 FQNEAQ (reference sequence). V was cut by 3 bases and J by 2 bases, with 10 bases left in between. The DNA of the CDR3 is TGTGCCAGCAGCTTCCCGCGGGGTAACACCGGGGAGCTGTTTTTT. Protein sequence: CASSFPRGNTGELFF. The whole variable domain, remainder taken from reference TRBV7-9 and TRBJ2-2, is DTGVSQNPRHKITKRGQNVTFRCDPISEHNRLYWYRQTLGQGPEFLTYFQNEAQLEKSRLLSDRFSAERPKGSFSTLEIQRTEQGDSAMYLCASSFPRGNTGELFFGEGSRLTVL.

This chain uses TRBV5-8 with TRBJ1-2; no firm D call. The CDR3 is 11 residues long. The V end was cut by 4 bases, the J end by 8 bases, with 9 bases between. Germline V lookup: CDR1 SGHTS, CDR2 YDEGEE. The CDR3 nucleotides are TGTGCCAGCAGCCCCCGCGGGGGCTACACCTTC. The encoded protein is CASSPRGGYTF.

The chain links TRBV2 to TRBJ1-5, with D unclear. Per germline, CDR1 SNHLY and CDR2 FYNNEI. Trimming left V 8 bases short and J 3 bases short, with 17 bases between. The CDR3 is made up of 15 amino acids. This CDR3 reads CASRKGEVFNQPQHF. In DNA, the CDR3 is TGTGCCAGCCGCAAAGGTGAGGTATTCAATCAGCCCCAGCATTTT.

The rearrangement uses TRBV6-6 and TRBJ1-5, with D tentatively TRBD1 (5 bases). CDR1 is MNHNY, CDR2 SVGAGI, per germline (reference sequence). This CDR3 has 14 amino acids. V lost 7 bases to trimming and J lost 0 bases, with 10 bases between them. For the CDR3, the DNA is TGTGCCAGCATGACGGGGGATAGCAATCAGCCCCAGCATTTT. Amino acid sequence: CASMTGDSNQPQHF.

The rearrangement links TRBV29-1 to TRBJ2-3; 8 positions agree with TRBD1. With 5 bases clipped from V and 3 bases from J, the junction kept 7 bases outside the gene matches. Germline lookup yields CDR1 SQVTM and CDR2 ANQGSEA. The CDR3 spans 14 residues. CDR3 amino acids: CSVIPGQATDTQYF. The DNA for the CDR3 is TGCAGCGTTATTCCGGGACAGGCAACAGATACGCAGTATTTT.

This chain joins TRBV27 and TRBJ1-2; TRBD1 aligns across 9 bases. From germline, CDR1 is MNHEY and CDR2 SMNVEV (reference sequence). J was trimmed by 0 bases and V by 6 bases; bases with no gene match: 5. The CDR3 has 15 amino acids. CDR3: CASRGTGNANYGYTF. The CDR3 bases are TGTGCCAGCAGAGGGACAGGGAACGCTAACTATGGCTACACCTTC.

V gene TRBV7-2 combines with J gene TRBJ2-1; 13 bases map to TRBD2. Looked up from germline, CDR1 is SGHTA and CDR2 is FQGNSA. The CDR3 sequence is 15 residues long. The trim removed 6 bases at V and 8 bases at J, leaving 7 bases unmatched. The CDR3 region is CASRATSGGGDEQFF. CDR3 DNA: TGTGCCAGCAGGGCTACTAGCGGGGGGGGTGATGAGCAGTTCTTC. Looking up the rest from reference TRBV7-2 and TRBJ2-1 gives the full variable domain: GAGVSQSPSNKVTEKGKDVELRCDPISGHTALYWYRQSLGQGLEFLIYFQGNSAPDKSGLPSDRFSAERTGGSVSTLTIQRTQQEDSAVYLCASRATSGGGDEQFFGPGTRLTVL.